The present entry profiles one T cell receptor beta chain with its context. The antigen remains undetermined. The data were produced by immunoSEQ multiplex PCR, yet TCRdb's version contains in-frame clones alone and is incomplete. The table lists over 65,000 clones, 80% to 95% of them singletons. This sample is part of a study of OX40 agonist ivuxolimab in advanced cancers. Study-wide background: The drug used for patients, ivuxolimab, was an agonistic anti-OX40 (CD134) antibody. Cancers in dose escalation were hepatocellular, melanoma, renal cell and head and neck. A male proportion of 82.7% was recorded, with mean age approximately 57 years and range roughly 23 to 79.

Study-wide points: Blood T cells, both CD4+ and CD8+, expanded clonally by week 6 at 0.1 to 3.0 mg/kg.

V shed 3 bases and J 3 bases; nucleotides not matched to a gene: 3. This CDR3 contains 14 residues. Germline V lookup: CDR1 MNHEY, CDR2 SVGAGI. The clonotype originates from an adult with an advanced solid tumor such as melanoma, head and neck, liver or kidney cancer. This specimen consisted of CD4+ or CD8+ T cells sorted from blood, obtained in a trial of the OX40 agonist ivuxolimab. The rearrangement links TRBV6-5 to TRBJ1-1; 8 bases agree with TRBD1. The chain's CDR3 is CASSYNRGDTEAFF. CDR3 DNA: TGTGCCAGCAGTTATAACAGGGGGGACACTGAAGCTTTCTTT.